One and the same sample provided the 3 T cell receptor beta chains below, sequenced in a study of CD8+ T cells in alopecia areata. RNA was extracted and reverse transcribed into cDNA as the sequencing template. Sequencing was performed with immunoSEQ multiplex PCR; in TCRdb, only in-frame clones are kept and a portion is missing. The sample carries about 97,000 clones, roughly two fifths recorded once. Sequencing used CD4+ T cells sorted from blood. These receptors all come from a human donor with alopecia areata.

The V gene is TRBV5-1, the J gene TRBJ2-5, with D perhaps matching TRBD1 or TRBD2 (5 bases each). With 7 bases removed from V and 2 bases from J, the gap between germline ends came to 15 bases. The CDR3 sequence is 14 residues long. CDR1 and CDR2 from the germline V gene are SGHRS and YFSETQ. This CDR3 is CASRPGTLQETQYF. The CDR3 DNA is TGCGCCAGCCGCCCCGGGACGCTTCAAGAGACCCAGTACTTC. Full variable domain (missing parts from reference TRBV5-1 and TRBJ2-5): KAGVTQTPRYLIKTRGQQVTLSCSPISGHRSVSWYQQTPGQGLQFLFEYFSETQRNKGNFPGRFSGRQFSNSRSEMNVSTLELGDSALYLCASRPGTLQETQYFGPGTRLLVL.

This clone was recorded once. This chain uses TRBV4-1 with TRBJ2-7; TRBD2 aligns across 11 bases. Germline-derived CDR1 and CDR2 are MGHRA and YSYEKL. The CDR3 totals 15 residues. Losses at the gene ends were 3 bases for V and 1 base for J; bases not matched to a gene: 2. CDR3 sequence (DNA): TGCGCCAGCAGCCATAGCGGGAGGGCTTCCTACGAGCAGTACTTC. Translated, it gives CASSHSGRASYEQYF.

The V call is TRBV2, the J call TRBJ2-5; TRBD2 aligns across 15 bases. CDR3 length: 17 residues. CDR1 and CDR2 (germline): SNHLY, FYNNEI. V shed 5 bases, J shed 4 bases, and the junction held 8 bases outside the gene matches. The CDR3 nucleotides are TGTGCCAGCAGTCAAGGACTAGCGGGAGGGTCAGGAGAGACCCAGTACTTC. Its protein product is CASSQGLAGGSGETQYF.